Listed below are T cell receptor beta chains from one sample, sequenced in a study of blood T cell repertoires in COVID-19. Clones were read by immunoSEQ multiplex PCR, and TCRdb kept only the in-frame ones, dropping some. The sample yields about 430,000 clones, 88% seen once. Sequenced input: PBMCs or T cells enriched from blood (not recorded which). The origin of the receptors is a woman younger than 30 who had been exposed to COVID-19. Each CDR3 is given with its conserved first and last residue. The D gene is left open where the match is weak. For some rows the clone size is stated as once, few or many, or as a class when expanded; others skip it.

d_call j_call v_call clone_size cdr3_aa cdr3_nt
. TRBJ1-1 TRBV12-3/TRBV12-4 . CASSLQGEAFF TGTGCCAGCAGTTTGCAGGGGGAAGCTTTCTTT
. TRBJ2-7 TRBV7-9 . CASSSTKVRQGSSYEQYF TGTGCCAGCAGCTCGACGAAGGTGCGGCAGGGGAGCTCCTACGAGCAGTACTTC
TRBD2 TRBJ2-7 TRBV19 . CASSFLGLAGGAPPYEQYF TGTGCCAGTAGTTTCCTGGGACTAGCGGGAGGCGCCCCTCCCTACGAGCAGTACTTC
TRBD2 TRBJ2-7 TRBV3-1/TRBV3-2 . CASSQWSSGAYEQYF TGTGCCAGCAGCCAGTGGTCTAGCGGAGCCTACGAGCAGTACTTC
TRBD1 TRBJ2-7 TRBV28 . CASSFTTRDRVVGGSSYEQYF TGTGCCAGCAGTTTTACCACCCGGGACAGGGTCGTAGGCGGGAGCTCCTACGAGCAGTACTTC
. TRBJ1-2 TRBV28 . CASSLAGLEGYTF TGTGCCAGCAGTTTAGCGGGGTTGGAAGGCTACACCTTC
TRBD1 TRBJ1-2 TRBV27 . CASRLQGTSYGYTF TGTGCCAGCAGGTTACAGGGGACATCCTATGGCTACACCTTC
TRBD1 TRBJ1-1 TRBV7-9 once CASSRDRAATEAFF TGTGCCAGCAGCCGTGACAGGGCGGCTACTGAAGCTTTCTTT
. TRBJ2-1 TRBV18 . CASSPPPPTVYNEQFF TGTGCCAGCTCACCACCCCCCCCGACAGTTTACAATGAGCAGTTCTTC
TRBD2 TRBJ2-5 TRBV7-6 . CASTLGRLAGGETQYF TGTGCCAGCACCTTAGGACGGCTAGCGGGAGGAGAGACCCAGTACTTC
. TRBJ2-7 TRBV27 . CASKTGRWDNYEQYF TGTGCCAGCAAGACCGGAAGGTGGGACAACTACGAGCAGTACTTC
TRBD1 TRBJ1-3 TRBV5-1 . CASSIGTGDISGNTIYF TGCGCCAGCAGCATTGGGACAGGGGACATCTCTGGAAACACCATATATTTT
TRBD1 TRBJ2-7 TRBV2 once CASSELAQGVYEQYF TGTGCCAGCAGTGAACTGGCCCAGGGGGTCTACGAGCAGTACTTC
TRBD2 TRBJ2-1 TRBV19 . CASSIVASGGLNEQFF TGTGCCAGTAGTATAGTCGCTAGCGGCGGACTAAATGAGCAGTTCTTC
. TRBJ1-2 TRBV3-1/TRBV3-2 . CASSHDPDRPRGYTF TGTGCCAGCAGCCATGATCCTGACAGGCCTCGAGGCTACACCTTC
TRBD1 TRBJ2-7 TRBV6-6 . CASRGQESTYEQYF TGTGCCAGCAGGGGACAGGAATCGACCTACGAGCAGTACTTC
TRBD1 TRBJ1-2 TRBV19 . CASSIGTGGYGYTF TGTGCCAGTAGTATAGGTACAGGGGGCTATGGCTACACCTTC
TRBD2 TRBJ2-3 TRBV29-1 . CSGGTSLNSDTQYF TGCAGCGGGGGGACTAGCTTAAACTCAGATACGCAGTATTTT
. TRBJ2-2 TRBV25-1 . CASSEIHRDTGELFF TGTGCCAGCAGTGAAATACACCGGGACACCGGGGAGCTGTTTTTT
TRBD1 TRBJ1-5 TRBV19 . CASSIGPRGHNIGNQPQHF TGTGCCAGTAGTATAGGTCCCAGGGGGCACAATATTGGCAATCAGCCCCAGCATTTT
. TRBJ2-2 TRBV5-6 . CASSSRRETGELFF TGTGCCAGCAGCTCGCGTCGGGAGACCGGGGAGCTGTTTTTT
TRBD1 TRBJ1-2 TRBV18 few CASSITVPGQGAVYGYTF TGTGCCAGCTCCATCACCGTCCCGGGACAGGGGGCCGTCTATGGCTACACCTTC
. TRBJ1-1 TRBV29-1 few CSAAGGSGTEAFF TGCAGCGCCGCCGGGGGGAGCGGCACTGAAGCTTTCTTT
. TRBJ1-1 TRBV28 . CATLGGEAFF TGTGCCACCCTCGGAGGTGAAGCTTTCTTT
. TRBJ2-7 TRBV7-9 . CASSSYYEQYF TGTGCCAGCAGTTCCTACTACGAGCAGTACTTC
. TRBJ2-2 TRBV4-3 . CASSQDQGNGELFF TGCGCCAGCAGCCAAGATCAGGGAAACGGGGAGCTGTTTTTT
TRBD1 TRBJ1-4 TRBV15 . CATSTLSGGREKLFF TGTGCCACCAGCACCTTATCAGGGGGCAGAGAAAAACTGTTTTTT
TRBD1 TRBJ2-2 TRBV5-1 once CASSPTGRNTGELFF TGCGCCAGCAGCCCGACAGGGAGAAACACCGGGGAGCTGTTTTTT
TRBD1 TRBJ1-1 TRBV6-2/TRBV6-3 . CASSYSSAGTGYVVTEAFF TGTGCCAGCAGTTACTCGAGTGCCGGGACAGGGTATGTTGTAACTGAAGCTTTCTTT